This TCR beta chain appears in the sequencing data of a study of regulatory T cells in long-lasting Graves disease. Regarding the study as a whole: Rather than thyroid tissue, only peripheral blood underwent study. TRBV28 was favored in persistent disease, as were TRBJ1-2 and TRBJ2-5. Lower TCR diversity characterized persistent Graves' patients relative to newly diagnosed patients.

Time point reported: persistent/refractory GD, antithyroid drugs over 5 years with positive TRAb. RNA isolated from PBMCs was used to make the TCR library. As collected, the peripheral blood samples measured about 8.1 milliliters each and went into EDTA tubes. This clonotype was found many times. Its antigen is not identified. Trimming left V 7 bases short and J 3 bases short, with 16 bases between. The CDR3 loop spans 14 amino acids. CDR1 is SGHTA, CDR2 FQGNSA, per germline. Arm-PCR of CDR3 regions with iRepertoire HTBI primers generated TCR beta libraries. One entry per CDR3 protein results from TCRdb running MiXCR on the multiplex PCR reads. The data contain some 430,000 distinct CDR3 sequences, approximately 21% of them seen just once; the ten biggest clones take up 7.1%.

This chain uses TRBV7-2 with TRBJ2-7, with D tentatively TRBD2 (6 bases). The clonotype originates from a female donor with Graves disease. Sequencing used peripheral blood mononuclear cells (PBMCs), obtained when the disease was refractory, from a patient treated with antithyroid drugs. This chain's CDR3 is CASTPFGGNYEQYF. The CDR3 DNA is TGTGCCAGCACCCCCTTTGGAGGGAACTACGAGCAGTACTTC. Drawing the rest from reference TRBV7-2 and TRBJ2-7, the complete variable domain is GAGVSQSPSNKVTEKGKDVELRCDPISGHTALYWYRQSLGQGLEFLIYFQGNSAPDKSGLPSDRFSAERTGGSVSTLTIQRTQQEDSAVYLCASTPFGGNYEQYFGPGTRLTVT.